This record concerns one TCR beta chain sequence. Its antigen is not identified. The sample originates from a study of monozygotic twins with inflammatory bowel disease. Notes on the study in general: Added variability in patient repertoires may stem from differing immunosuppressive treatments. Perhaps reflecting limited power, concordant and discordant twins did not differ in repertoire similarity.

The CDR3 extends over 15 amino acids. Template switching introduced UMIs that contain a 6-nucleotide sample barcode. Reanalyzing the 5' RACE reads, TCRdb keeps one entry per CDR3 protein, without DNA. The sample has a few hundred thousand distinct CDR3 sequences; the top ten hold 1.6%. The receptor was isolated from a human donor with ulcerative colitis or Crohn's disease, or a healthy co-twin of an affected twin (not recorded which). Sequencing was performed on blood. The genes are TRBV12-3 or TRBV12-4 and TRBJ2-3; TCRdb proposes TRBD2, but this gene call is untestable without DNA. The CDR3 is CASSGLGLLTDTQYF.